The 2 T cell receptor beta chains below all came from one sample that was sequenced in a study of T cell responses to AZD1222 COVID-19 vaccine. The data were produced by immunoSEQ multiplex PCR, yet TCRdb's version contains in-frame clones alone and is incomplete. This table has tens of thousands of clones, more than 75% appearing once. The sequences come from peripheral blood, collected on day 0 of AZD1222 vaccination. The receptor source for this set is an adult in good health.

This chain uses TRBV11-3 with TRBJ1-2; D is unclear. CDR1 is SGHNT, CDR2 YENEEA, per germline. The CDR3 spans 14 residues. V was shortened by 4 bases and J by 8 bases, with 17 bases between the two germline ends. CDR3 bases: TGTGCCAGCAGCTCCGTGGGCCCTGCGATAGGCTACACCTTC. Translating it yields CASSSVGPAIGYTF.

The chain employs TRBV15 and TRBJ2-4, with 7 bases identical to TRBD1. Germline CDR1 is LNHNV and CDR2 is YYDKDF (reference sequence). There are 14 residues in the CDR3. The V gene end was trimmed by 3 bases and the J gene end by 7 bases; junction bases not matched to a gene: 6. Here the CDR3 reads CATSRPGQQNIQYF. The CDR3 bases are TGTGCCACCAGCAGGCCGGGACAGCAGAACATTCAGTACTTC.